Below, 9 T cell receptor beta chains from the same sample are listed, as sequenced in a study of CD8 T cells in Susac syndrome. A quantity of roughly 0.5 to 1 ug RNA underwent reverse transcription using random hexamers. In TCRdb, the immunoSEQ multiplex PCR reads were re-called with MiXCR into one record per CDR3 protein. The sample yields some 200,000 distinct CDR3 sequences, 85% to 95% seen once. Specimen: CD8+ T cells from PBMCs. The origin of the receptors is a human donor with Susac syndrome.

V gene TRBV5-1 combines with J gene TRBJ2-7; D not certain. The length of the CDR3 is 14 residues. CDR1 and CDR2 (germline): SGHRS, YFSETQ. Trimming stripped 4 bases from V and 0 bases from J, with 11 bases between. Here the CDR3 DNA reads TGCGCCAGCAGCCCGGATCAGAACTCCTACGAGCAGTACTTC. This codes for CASSPDQNSYEQYF.

This sequence joins TRBV5-6 and TRBJ2-7, with TRBD1 matching over 11 bases. The CDR3 runs 14 residues. The germline CDR1 and CDR2 sequences are SGHDT and YYEEEE. Trimming cost V 4 bases and J 3 bases; bases outside gene matches: 3. The CDR3 DNA follows: TGTGCCAGCAGCACGGACAGGGGGCTCTACGAGCAGTACTTC. It translates to CASSTDRGLYEQYF.

This rearrangement joins TRBV11-2 to TRBJ2-2, with D possibly being TRBD1 (5 bases). The CDR3 spans 15 residues. Trimming pared 5 bases from V and 4 bases from J, leaving 14 bases between. Germline V gene sequence: CDR1 SGHAT, CDR2 FQNNGV. CDR3 amino acids: CASSVVGAGTGELFF. The CDR3 DNA follows: TGTGCCAGCAGCGTCGTAGGGGCCGGCACCGGGGAGCTGTTTTTT.

V gene TRBV20-1 combines with J gene TRBJ1-2; TRBD1 agrees at 8 bases. The CDR3 length is 16 residues. Per germline, CDR1 DFQATT and CDR2 SNEGSKA (reference sequence). V was clipped by 0 bases and J by 8 bases; unmatched bases: 14. The CDR3 sequence is CSARDFRQGPDEGYTF. DNA for the CDR3: TGCAGTGCTAGAGATTTTAGACAGGGGCCCGACGAGGGCTACACCTTC.

The J gene is TRBJ2-2, the V gene TRBV6-1, with D possibly being TRBD2 (5 bases). The CDR3 is 16 amino acids. Germline-derived CDR1 and CDR2 are MNHNS and SASEGT. The germline V and J ends were trimmed by 6 bases and 4 bases, with 18 bases remaining between them. The CDR3 DNA sequence: TGTGCCAGCAGACCCCCCGGGGTAATGGGCACCGGGGAGCTGTTTTTT. The encoded protein is CASRPPGVMGTGELFF.

V and J are TRBV12-3 or TRBV12-4 and TRBJ1-4, with a possible D match to TRBD1 (6 bases). There are 15 residues in the CDR3. Deletions cut 4 bases from V and 5 bases from J, with 14 bases between. CDR3: CASSSTTGTNEKLFF. CDR3 nucleotide sequence: TGTGCCAGCAGTTCCACCACAGGGACAAATGAAAAACTGTTTTTT.

The rearrangement joins TRBV30 to TRBJ1-6, with D unresolved. V was cut by 0 bases and J by 6 bases, with 15 bases left in between. The CDR3 is 16 residues long. The germline CDR1 and CDR2 sequences are GTSNPN and SVGIG (reference sequence). CDR3 nucleotide sequence: TGTGCCTGGAGTGTAAAAGGGAGGACTTCTAATTCACCCCTCCACTTT. Protein product: CAWSVKGRTSNSPLHF.

The CDR3 DNA sequence: TGTGCCACAGGGCGGGGGGCCGAATCTTCCTACGAGCAGTACTTC. Translating gives CATGRGAESSYEQYF. The chain joins TRBV5-4 to TRBJ2-7, with 8 bases that match TRBD2. Germline CDR1 reads SGHNT; CDR2 reads YYREEE (reference sequence). The J segment lost 1 base and the V segment lost 9 bases, leaving 12 bases of the junction unmatched. CDR3 size: 15 residues.

The chain combines TRBV14 with TRBJ2-2, with D perhaps TRBD2 (5 bases). The CDR3 has 17 residues. Between the trimmed V and J ends, which lost 4 bases and 0 bases, there was a span of 15 bases. CDR1 is SGHDN, CDR2 FVKESK, per germline. The chain's CDR3 is CASSRRGGRSNTGELFF. As DNA, the CDR3 is TGTGCCAGCAGCCGCCGAGGTGGGAGATCGAACACCGGGGAGCTGTTTTTT.